The 19 T cell receptor beta chains presented below share a single source sample, sequenced in a study of CD8 T cells in ankylosing spondylitis. TCRdb called the 5' RACE reads again in MiXCR, with one record for every CDR3 protein. The sample lists 200,000 to 250,000 distinct CDR3 sequences; around a tenth were seen once. The sequenced sample consisted of blood, either unsorted or a sorted T cell fraction (not recorded which). All receptors derive from a male donor with ankylosing spondylitis or in good health (not recorded which).

This clonotype was detected many times. V is TRBV15 and J is TRBJ1-5; D unresolved. Trimming pared 0 bases from V and 0 bases from J, leaving 12 bases between. The CDR3 sequence is 17 residues long. Germline V CDR1 and CDR2: LNHNV, YYDKDF (reference sequence). As DNA, the CDR3 is TGTGCCACCAGCAGAGACCGGACTTCTGATAGCAATCAGCCCCAGCATTTT. Amino acid sequence: CATSRDRTSDSNQPQHF.

Turning to this clonotype: A much larger clone lies a single base off, so this may be a read error. The rearrangement links TRBV7-9 to TRBJ1-1; D call uncertain. There are 13 residues in the CDR3. Germline V lookup: CDR1 SEHNR, CDR2 FQNEAQ (reference sequence). The V end lost 3 bases, the J end lost 6 bases, and 11 bases lay between the germline ends. The chain's CDR3 is CASSFGKESEAFF. The CDR3 nucleotides are TGTGCCAGCAGCTTCGGCAAAGAGTCTGAAGCTTTCTTT. Complete variable domain (other parts from reference TRBV7-9 and TRBJ1-1): DTGVSQNPRHKITKRGQNVTFRCDPISEHNRLYWYRQTLGQGPEFLTYFQNEAQLEKSRLLSDRFSAERPKGSFSTLEIQRTEQGDSAMYLCASSFGKESEAFFGQGTRLTVV.

Ten or more counts support this clonotype. This chain connects TRBV7-6 to TRBJ2-3, with D maybe TRBD2 (6 bases). Trimming left V 2 bases short and J 6 bases short, with 18 bases between. This CDR3 has 16 amino acids. Germline CDR1 and CDR2: SGHVS and FNYEAQ. CDR3 amino acids: CASSLSSGEFVDTQYF. CDR3 in DNA: TGTGCCAGCAGCTTATCCTCGGGAGAATTCGTGGATACGCAGTATTTT.

This clonotype came up a few times. The chain uses TRBV12-5 and TRBJ2-7; D tentatively reads TRBD1 or TRBD2 (6 bases each). The V end lost 2 bases, the J end lost 5 bases, and 19 bases lay between the germline ends. The CDR3 is 16 residues long. The germline CDR1 and CDR2 sequences are LGHNT and FRNRAP. The CDR3 protein is CASGLSPGGLANEQYF. In DNA, the CDR3 is TGTGCTAGTGGTTTGTCCCCTGGGGGGCTAGCTAACGAGCAGTACTTC. Full variable domain (rest looked up from reference TRBV12-5 and TRBJ2-7): DARVTQTPRHKVTEMGQEVTMRCQPILGHNTVFWYRQTMMQGLELLAYFRNRAPLDDSGMPKDRFSAEMPDATLATLKIQPSEPRDSAVYFCASGLSPGGLANEQYFGPGTRLTVT.

The sample holds many counts of this clonotype. The rearrangement uses TRBV20-1 and TRBJ1-1; D uncertain. The germline V gene has CDR1 DFQATT and CDR2 SNEGSKA (reference sequence). This CDR3 has 12 amino acids. V lost 0 bases to trimming and J lost 9 bases, with 11 bases between them. CDR3 residues: CSARDPSLKAFF. CDR3 bases: TGCAGTGCTAGAGATCCCAGCTTAAAAGCTTTCTTT.

The chain combines TRBV7-2 with TRBJ2-5, with D tentatively TRBD1 (6 bases). From germline, CDR1 is SGHTA and CDR2 FQGNSA. The CDR3 runs to 15 residues. Trimming took off 5 bases at V and 3 bases at J, with 16 bases between the two ends. The DNA for the CDR3 is TGTGCCAGCAGCCCACAGGGTTTTGGAGAAGAGACCCAGTACTTC. It codes for CASSPQGFGEETQYF.

This clonotype showed up many times. V usage is TRBV10-2 and J usage is TRBJ2-2, with a weak D call TRBD1 (5 bases). This CDR3 has 15 amino acids. Germline V gene lookup returns CDR1 WSHSY and CDR2 SAAADI. Trimming removed 0 bases at V and 6 bases at J, with 11 bases between. As DNA, the CDR3 is TGCGCCAGCAGTGAGTCTCGTCAGGGTCCCGGGGAGCTGTTTTTT. This sequence encodes CASSESRQGPGELFF.

In this sample, this clonotype turned up many times. The gene calls are TRBV27 and TRBJ2-1, with 11 bases identical to TRBD2. The CDR3 is 18 amino acids. Per germline, CDR1 MNHEY and CDR2 SMNVEV (reference sequence). V shed 6 bases and J 4 bases; nucleotides not matched to a gene: 14. The CDR3 loop reads CASSLAGGPLVSYNEQFF. CDR3 DNA: TGTGCCAGCAGCTTAGCGGGAGGGCCCTTAGTTTCTTACAATGAGCAGTTCTTC.

This clonotype was seen more than once but under ten times. The chain recombines TRBV29-1 with TRBJ1-4; D is possibly TRBD1 (6 bases). Between the trimmed V and J ends, which lost 7 bases and 7 bases, there was a span of 10 bases. CDR1 is SQVTM, CDR2 ANQGSEA, per germline. The CDR3 is made up of 11 amino acids. Here the CDR3 reads CSALDSEKLFF. DNA of the CDR3: TGCAGCGCCCTGGACAGTGAAAAACTGTTTTTT.

About this clonotype: The junction shows a germline mismatch at one end, possibly a read error. The V call is TRBV6-5, the J call TRBJ2-7, with a weak D call TRBD1 (5 bases). The length of the CDR3 is 16 residues. CDR1 is MNHEY and CDR2 is SVGAGI in the germline V gene. The CDR3 coding sequence is TGCGCCAGCAGTTACTCCCAGGGAAAGTCTTCCTGCGAGCAGTACTTC. It is translated as CASSYSQGKSSCEQYF.

The sample holds a few counts of this clonotype. The chain joins TRBV5-3 to TRBJ1-5; TRBD1 matches 7 bases. TRBV5-3 has ORF status, its function being uncertain. This CDR3 is built from 14 residues. Losses at the gene ends were 9 bases for V and 5 bases for J; bases not matched to a gene: 11. CDR3 nucleotides: TGTGCCATTCCCCGGGACAGAGAAGATCAGCCCCAGCATTTT. It encodes CAIPRDREDQPQHF.

This clonotype was found many times. This chain links TRBV28 with TRBJ2-7; unclear D gene. Trimming stripped 6 bases from V and 3 bases from J, with 9 bases between. This CDR3 is built from 12 residues. CDR1 and CDR2 (germline): MDHEN, SYDVKM. CDR3 in amino acids: CASRLRFYEQYF. The CDR3 DNA is TGTGCCAGCAGGTTACGCTTCTACGAGCAGTACTTC.

V and J are TRBV7-9 and TRBJ1-2; no definite D call. Trimming shortened V by 5 bases and J by 3 bases, and 16 bases separated the two germline ends. The CDR3 extends over 15 amino acids. Looked up from germline, CDR1 is SEHNR and CDR2 is FQNEAQ (reference sequence). The CDR3 DNA sequence: TGTGCCAGCAGCCGTGACCTGTCGATTTACTATGGCTACACCTTC. Residues: CASSRDLSIYYGYTF. Filled out from reference TRBV7-9 and TRBJ1-2, the complete variable domain reads DTGVSQNPRHKITKRGQNVTFRCDPISEHNRLYWYRQTLGQGPEFLTYFQNEAQLEKSRLLSDRFSAERPKGSFSTLEIQRTEQGDSAMYLCASSRDLSIYYGYTFGSGTRLTVV.

This clonotype was observed once. This CDR3 reads CASSESLAGRTDTQYF. The CDR3 bases are TGCGCCAGCAGTGAGTCTCTAGCGGGGCGCACAGATACGCAGTATTTT. The rearrangement uses TRBV10-2 and TRBJ2-3; 9 positions match TRBD2. CDR3 length: 16 residues. J was trimmed by 1 base and V by 0 bases; bases with no gene match: 2. In germline, CDR1 is WSHSY, CDR2 SAAADI.

This clonotype was seen many times. This chain links TRBV5-1 with TRBJ1-1, with D hard to call. Trimming shortened V by 5 bases and J by 0 bases, and 5 bases separated the two germline ends. Germline loops: CDR1 SGHRS, CDR2 YFSETQ. This CDR3 comprises 12 residues. Here the CDR3 DNA reads TGCGCCAGCAGTGCAGTGAACACTGAAGCTTTCTTT. Its translation: CASSAVNTEAFF.

The chain recombines TRBV4-1 with TRBJ1-1; D not resolved. The CDR3 spans 14 residues. V dropped 4 bases and J dropped 10 bases, with 19 bases sitting between them. Germline V CDR1 and CDR2: MGHRA, YSYEKL. Written as DNA, the CDR3 is TGCGCCAGCAGCCCTATTGGTTGGACTCTGGGAGCTTTCTTT. It codes for CASSPIGWTLGAFF.

This clonotype has at least ten counts. The rearrangement joins TRBV7-3 to TRBJ1-3; no reliable D call. CDR3 length: 13 residues. V lost 0 bases, J lost 2 bases, and 2 bases lay in between. Germline CDR1 reads SGHTA; CDR2 reads FQGTGA. The CDR3 loop is CASSLTPGNTIYF. As DNA, the CDR3 is TGTGCCAGCAGCTTAACACCTGGAAACACCATATATTTT.

This clonotype was detected many times. The V and J genes are TRBV6-2 or TRBV6-3 and TRBJ1-1; D ambiguous. There are 14 residues in the CDR3. V was trimmed by 6 bases and J by 2 bases, leaving 13 bases between them. The germline V gene encodes CDR1 MNHEY and CDR2 SVGEGT. CDR3 coding DNA: TGTGCCAGCAGCCTCACGCAGGAAAACACTGAAGCTTTCTTT. Translated: CASSLTQENTEAFF.

At least ten counts were recorded for this clonotype. This chain's CDR3 is CASSLVVQQSYNEQFF. CDR3 in DNA: TGCGCCAGCAGCTTGGTGGTACAGCAATCCTACAATGAGCAGTTCTTC. This chain joins TRBV5-1 and TRBJ2-1; no definite D call. Trimming stripped 0 bases from V and 1 base from J, with 11 bases between. Germline V gene data show CDR1 as SGHRS and CDR2 as YFSETQ. The CDR3 length is 16 residues.